This TCR beta chain was profiled in a study of blood T cell repertoires in COVID-19. About the research overall: From the United States, Italy and Spain came samples of acute and convalescent COVID-19. T cells, B-cell-depleted T cells, or PBMCs supplied cDNA or gDNA.

In the study's own analysis: Amplified reference gene primers provided the basis for estimating nucleated cell counts. Using immunoSEQ multiplex PCR, the repertoire was profiled, and TCRdb retains in-frame clones only, with some absent. D and trimming come from the DNA, and the V and J calls and clone size come from that table. Here the sample spans roughly 91,000 clones, 80% to 85% being singletons. With 4 bases clipped from V and 5 bases from J, the junction kept 5 bases outside the gene matches. Per the germline V gene, CDR1 is SGHRS and CDR2 is YFSETQ. This CDR3 contains 14 residues. The sequencing input was peripheral blood. This sequence was found in a man between 65 and 85 years old with active or convalescent COVID-19. This chain uses TRBV5-1 with TRBJ2-5; TRBD1 agrees at 10 bases. As DNA, the CDR3 is TGCGCCAGCAGCGCTGGGACAGGGGAGGAGACCCAGTACTTC. Translation: CASSAGTGEETQYF.